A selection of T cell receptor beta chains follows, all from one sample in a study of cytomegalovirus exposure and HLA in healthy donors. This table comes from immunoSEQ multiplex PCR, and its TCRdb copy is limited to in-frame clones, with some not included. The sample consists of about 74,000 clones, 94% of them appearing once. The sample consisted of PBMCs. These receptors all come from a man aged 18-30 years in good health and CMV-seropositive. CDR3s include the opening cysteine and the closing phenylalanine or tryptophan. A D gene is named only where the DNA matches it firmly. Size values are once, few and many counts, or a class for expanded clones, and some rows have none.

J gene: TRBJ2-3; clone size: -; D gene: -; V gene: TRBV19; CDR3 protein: CASSIGSGGTDTQYF; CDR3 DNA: TGTGCCAGTAGTATCGGGTCAGGGGGGACAGATACGCAGTATTTT
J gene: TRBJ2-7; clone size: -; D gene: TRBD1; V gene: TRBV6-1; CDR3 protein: CASSPTGAKNEQYF; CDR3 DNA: TGTGCCAGCAGTCCGACAGGGGCAAAGAACGAGCAGTACTTC
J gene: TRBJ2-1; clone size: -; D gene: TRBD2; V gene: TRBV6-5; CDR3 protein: CASSYSGTIHNEQFF; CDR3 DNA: TGTGCCAGCAGTTACTCGGGGACTATCCACAATGAGCAGTTCTTC
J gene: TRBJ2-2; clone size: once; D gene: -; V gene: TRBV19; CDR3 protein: CALESPNTGELFF; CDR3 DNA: TGTGCCCTGGAGAGCCCGAACACCGGGGAGCTGTTTTTT
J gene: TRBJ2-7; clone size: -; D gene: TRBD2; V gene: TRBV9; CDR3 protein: CASSGTSGRHEQYF; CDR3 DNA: TGTGCCAGCAGCGGGACTAGCGGGAGACACGAGCAGTACTTC
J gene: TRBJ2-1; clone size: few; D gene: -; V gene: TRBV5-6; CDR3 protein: CASSTTGEVLYNEQFF; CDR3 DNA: TGTGCCAGCAGCACGACGGGAGAAGTCCTTTATAATGAGCAGTTCTTC
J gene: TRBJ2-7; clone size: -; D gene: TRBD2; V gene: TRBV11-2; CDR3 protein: CASSSLPAGGRYEQYF; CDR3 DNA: TGTGCCAGCAGCTCCCTCCCAGCGGGAGGACGATACGAGCAGTACTTC
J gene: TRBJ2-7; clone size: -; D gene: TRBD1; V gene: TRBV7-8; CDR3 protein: CASSAEPGQGRNEQYF; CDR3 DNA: TGTGCCAGCAGCGCAGAACCGGGACAGGGGAGAAACGAGCAGTACTTC
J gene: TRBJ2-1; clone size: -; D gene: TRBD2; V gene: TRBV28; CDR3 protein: CASSGSGRPYNEQFF; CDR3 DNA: TGTGCCAGCAGTGGTAGCGGGAGGCCCTACAATGAGCAGTTCTTC
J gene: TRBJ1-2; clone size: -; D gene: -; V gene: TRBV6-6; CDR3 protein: CASSQPESYGYTF; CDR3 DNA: TGTGCCAGCAGTCAACCGGAGAGTTATGGCTACACCTTC
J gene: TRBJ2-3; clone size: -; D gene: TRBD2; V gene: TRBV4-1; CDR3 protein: CASSQGLGLAGGLGKYF; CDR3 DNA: TGCGCCAGCAGCCAAGGGTTGGGACTAGCGGGTGGGTTGGGGAAGTATTTT
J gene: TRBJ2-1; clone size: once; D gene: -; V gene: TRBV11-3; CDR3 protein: CASSSQGGYNEQFF; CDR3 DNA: TGTGCCAGCAGCTCCCAAGGGGGTTACAATGAGCAGTTCTTC
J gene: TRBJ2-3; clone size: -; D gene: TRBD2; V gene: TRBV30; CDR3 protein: CAWELAGVPSTDTQYF; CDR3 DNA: TGTGCCTGGGAGCTAGCGGGAGTCCCTAGCACAGATACGCAGTATTTT